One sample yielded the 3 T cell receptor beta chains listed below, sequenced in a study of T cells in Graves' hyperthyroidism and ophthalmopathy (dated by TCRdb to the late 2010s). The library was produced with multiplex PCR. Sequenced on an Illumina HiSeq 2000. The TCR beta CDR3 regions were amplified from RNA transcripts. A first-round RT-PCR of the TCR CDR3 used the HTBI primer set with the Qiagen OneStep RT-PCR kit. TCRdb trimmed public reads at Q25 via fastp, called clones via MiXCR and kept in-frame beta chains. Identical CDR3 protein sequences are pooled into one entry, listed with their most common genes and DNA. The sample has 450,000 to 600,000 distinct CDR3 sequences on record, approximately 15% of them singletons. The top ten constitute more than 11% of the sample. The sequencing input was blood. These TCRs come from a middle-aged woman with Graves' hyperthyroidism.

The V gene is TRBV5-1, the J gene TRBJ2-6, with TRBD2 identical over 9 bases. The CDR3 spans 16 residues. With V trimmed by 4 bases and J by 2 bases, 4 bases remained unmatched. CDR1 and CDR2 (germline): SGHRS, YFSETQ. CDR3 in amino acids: CASSPGLATGANVLTF. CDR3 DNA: TGCGCCAGCAGCCCGGGACTAGCCACTGGGGCCAACGTCCTGACTTTC.

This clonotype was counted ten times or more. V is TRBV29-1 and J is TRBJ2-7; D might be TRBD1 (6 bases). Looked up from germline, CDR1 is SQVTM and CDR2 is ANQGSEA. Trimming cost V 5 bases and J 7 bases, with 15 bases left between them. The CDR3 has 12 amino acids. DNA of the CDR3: TGCAGCGTTCTGTCGACAGGAGGTGAGCAGTACTTC. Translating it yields CSVLSTGGEQYF.

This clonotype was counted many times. This CDR3 reads CASTSGTYEQYF. CDR3 coding DNA: TGTGCCAGCACTTCGGGTACCTACGAGCAGTACTTC. The chain uses TRBV28 and TRBJ2-7; D is undetermined. Between the trimmed V and J ends, which lost 7 bases and 2 bases, there was a span of 9 bases. The V gene's germline CDR1 is MDHEN and CDR2 SYDVKM. The CDR3 is 12 residues long.